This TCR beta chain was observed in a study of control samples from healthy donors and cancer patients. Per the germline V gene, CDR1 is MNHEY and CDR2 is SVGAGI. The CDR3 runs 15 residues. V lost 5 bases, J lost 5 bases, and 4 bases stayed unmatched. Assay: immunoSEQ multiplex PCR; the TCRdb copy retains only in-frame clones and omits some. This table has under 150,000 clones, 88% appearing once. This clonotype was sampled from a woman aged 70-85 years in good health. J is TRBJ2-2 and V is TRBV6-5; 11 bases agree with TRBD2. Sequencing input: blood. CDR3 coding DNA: TGTGCCAGCAGTCGAGGACTAGCGGGTACCGGGGAGCTGTTTTTT. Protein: CASSRGLAGTGELFF.